Presented here are 2 T cell receptor beta chains from one specimen sequenced in a study of blood T cell repertoires in COVID-19 (TCRdb year 2020). The library was produced with the immunoSEQ multiplex PCR assay. TCRdb mirrors the immuneACCESS table, restricted to in-frame sequences. Some clones are absent from its copies; in checked studies, under half trace to an unresolved V gene, and the reason for the others is unknown. In all, the sample holds around 74,000 clones, and roughly nine tenths of those were seen once. The biggest ten clones account for roughly 15% of the sample. The sample comprised peripheral blood. These receptors were collected from a woman older than 75 with active or convalescent COVID-19.

The V and J genes are TRBV4-2 and TRBJ2-7; D might be TRBD2 (5 bases). CDR3 size: 13 residues. CDR1 LGHNA and CDR2 YNFKEQ come from the germline V gene. With 0 bases removed from V and 4 bases from J, the gap between germline ends came to 7 bases. CDR3 sequence reads: CASSQDGIYEQYF. In DNA, the CDR3 is TGTGCCAGCAGCCAAGACGGGATTTACGAGCAGTACTTC.

A single count supports this clone. The chain links TRBV5-4 to TRBJ2-2; tentatively, D is TRBD1 (6 bases). Germline V gives CDR1 SGHNT, CDR2 YYREEE (reference sequence). The CDR3 spans 16 residues. V gave up 0 bases and J gave up 4 bases, with 13 bases separating them. CDR3 loop: CASSLVGARATGELFF. In DNA, the CDR3 is TGTGCCAGCAGCTTGGTGGGGGCGCGGGCCACCGGGGAGCTGTTTTTT.